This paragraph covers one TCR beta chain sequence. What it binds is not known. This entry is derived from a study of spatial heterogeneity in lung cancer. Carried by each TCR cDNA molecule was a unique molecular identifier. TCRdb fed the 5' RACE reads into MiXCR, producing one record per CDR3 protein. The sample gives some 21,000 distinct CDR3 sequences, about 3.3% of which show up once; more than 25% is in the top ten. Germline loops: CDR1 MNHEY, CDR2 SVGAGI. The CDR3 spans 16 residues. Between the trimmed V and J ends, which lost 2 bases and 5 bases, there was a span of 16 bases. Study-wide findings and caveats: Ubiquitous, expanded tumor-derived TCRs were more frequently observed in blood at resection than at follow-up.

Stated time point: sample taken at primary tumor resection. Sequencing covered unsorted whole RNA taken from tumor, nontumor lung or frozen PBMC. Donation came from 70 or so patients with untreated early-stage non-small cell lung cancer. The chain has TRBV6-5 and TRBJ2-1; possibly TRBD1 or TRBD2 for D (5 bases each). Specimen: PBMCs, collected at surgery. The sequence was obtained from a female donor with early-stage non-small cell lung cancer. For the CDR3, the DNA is TGTGCCAGCAGTTACCCTGGGACGGGTCCGAACAATGAGCAGTTCTTC. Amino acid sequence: CASSYPGTGPNNEQFF.